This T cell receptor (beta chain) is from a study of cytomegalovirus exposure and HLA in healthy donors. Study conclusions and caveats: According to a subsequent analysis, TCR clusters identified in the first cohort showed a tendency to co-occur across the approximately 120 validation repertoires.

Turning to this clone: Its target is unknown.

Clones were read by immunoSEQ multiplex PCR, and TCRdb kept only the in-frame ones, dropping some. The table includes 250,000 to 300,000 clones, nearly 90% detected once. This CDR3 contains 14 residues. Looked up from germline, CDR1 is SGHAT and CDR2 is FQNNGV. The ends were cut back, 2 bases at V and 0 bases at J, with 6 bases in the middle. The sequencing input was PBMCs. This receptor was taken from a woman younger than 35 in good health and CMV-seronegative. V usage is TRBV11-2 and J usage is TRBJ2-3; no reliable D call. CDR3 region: CASSLSPSTDTQYF. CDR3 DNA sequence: TGTGCCAGCAGCTTATCCCCTAGCACAGATACGCAGTATTTT.